This paragraph reports one T cell receptor (beta chain). This record belongs to a study of monozygotic twins with inflammatory bowel disease. This CDR3 comprises 13 residues. Germline values: CDR1 KGHSH, CDR2 LQKENI. One entry per CDR3 protein, without DNA, is what TCRdb gives after re-calling the 5' RACE reads. The specimen's table records around 410,000 distinct CDR3 sequences. This sequence was found in a human donor with ulcerative colitis or Crohn's disease, or a healthy co-twin of an affected twin (not recorded which). What was sequenced was blood. This chain connects TRBV18 to TRBJ1-5. CDR3 in amino acids: CASSSQILAAQHF.